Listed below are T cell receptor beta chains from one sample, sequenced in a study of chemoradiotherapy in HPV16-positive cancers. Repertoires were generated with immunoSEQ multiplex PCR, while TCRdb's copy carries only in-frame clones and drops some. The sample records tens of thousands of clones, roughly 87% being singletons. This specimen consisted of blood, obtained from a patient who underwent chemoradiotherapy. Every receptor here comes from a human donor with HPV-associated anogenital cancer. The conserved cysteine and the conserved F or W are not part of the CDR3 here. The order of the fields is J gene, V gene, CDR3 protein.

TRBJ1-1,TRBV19,ASTEWANTEAF
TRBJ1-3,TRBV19,ASSIRTGVNGNTIY
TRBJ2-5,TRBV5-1,ASSLEPGRDQETQY
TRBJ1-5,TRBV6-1,ASSDQGNWQPQH
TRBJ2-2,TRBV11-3,ASSFPPGELF
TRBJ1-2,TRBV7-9,ASSLGYGTAIPNT
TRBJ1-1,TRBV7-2,ASSPRRGADTEAF
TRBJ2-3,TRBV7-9,ASSLSGRTDTQY
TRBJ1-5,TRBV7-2,ASSLETGRGNQPQH
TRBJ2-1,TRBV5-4,ASSSFLGGRDEQF
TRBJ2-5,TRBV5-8,ASSSNRARGAD
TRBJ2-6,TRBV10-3,AITGQGQGSGANVLT
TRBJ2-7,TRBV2,ASSVGARAYEQY
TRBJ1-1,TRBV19,ASSGGNRNTEAF
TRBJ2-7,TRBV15,ATSRDRGSYEQY
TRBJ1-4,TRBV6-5,ASRPRLEIGEKLF
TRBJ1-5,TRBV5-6,ASSPRVGNQPQH
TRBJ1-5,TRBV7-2,ASSLAGRGNQPQH
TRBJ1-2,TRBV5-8,ASSFAGGRSYGYT
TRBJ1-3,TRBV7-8,ASSSSGGRVNTIY
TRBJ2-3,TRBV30,AYDLVSTDTQY
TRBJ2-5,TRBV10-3,AISLAVQETQY
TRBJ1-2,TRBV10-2,ASSVAGGASRGYT
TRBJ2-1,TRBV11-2,ASSLAAGGHNEQF
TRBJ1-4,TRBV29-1,SVGRDAGATNEKLF
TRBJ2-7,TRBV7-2,ASSLQGLYEQY
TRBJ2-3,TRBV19,ASSINVGSTDTQY
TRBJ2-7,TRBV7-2,ASSPRGAGGAGEQY
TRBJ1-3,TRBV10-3,AISNRVPGNTIY